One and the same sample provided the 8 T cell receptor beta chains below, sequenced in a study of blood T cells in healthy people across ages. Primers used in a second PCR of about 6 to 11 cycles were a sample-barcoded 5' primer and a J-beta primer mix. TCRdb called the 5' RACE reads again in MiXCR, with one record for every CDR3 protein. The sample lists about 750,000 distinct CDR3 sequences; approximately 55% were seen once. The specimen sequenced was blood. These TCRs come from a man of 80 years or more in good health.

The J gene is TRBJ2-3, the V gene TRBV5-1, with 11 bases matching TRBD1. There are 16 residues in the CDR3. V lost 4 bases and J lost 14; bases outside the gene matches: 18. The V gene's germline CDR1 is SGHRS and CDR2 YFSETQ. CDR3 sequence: CASSPGQGAKHRYAYF. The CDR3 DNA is TGCGCCAGCAGCCCAGGACAGGGGGCGAAGCACAGATACGCGTATTTT.

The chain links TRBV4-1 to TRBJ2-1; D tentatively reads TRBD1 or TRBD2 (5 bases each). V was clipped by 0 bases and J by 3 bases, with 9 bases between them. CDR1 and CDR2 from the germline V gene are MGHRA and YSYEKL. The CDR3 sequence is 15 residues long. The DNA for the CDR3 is TGCGCCAGCAGCCAAGAAGGGACCGGCTACAATGAGCAGTTCTTC. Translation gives CASSQEGTGYNEQFF.

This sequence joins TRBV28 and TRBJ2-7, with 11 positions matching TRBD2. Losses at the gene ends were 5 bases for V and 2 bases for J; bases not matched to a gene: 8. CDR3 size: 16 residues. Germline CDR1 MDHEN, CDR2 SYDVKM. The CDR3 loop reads CASSPALAGGPYEQYF. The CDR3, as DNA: TGTGCCAGCAGTCCAGCCTTAGCGGGAGGGCCCTACGAGCAGTACTTC.

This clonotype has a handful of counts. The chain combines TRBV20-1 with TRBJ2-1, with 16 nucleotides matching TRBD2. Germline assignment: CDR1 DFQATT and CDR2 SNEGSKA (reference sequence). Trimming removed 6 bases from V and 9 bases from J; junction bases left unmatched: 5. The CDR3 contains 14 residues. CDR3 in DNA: TGCAGTGCAACGGGACTAGCGGGAGGGGGTGAGCAGTTCTTC. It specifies CSATGLAGGGEQFF.

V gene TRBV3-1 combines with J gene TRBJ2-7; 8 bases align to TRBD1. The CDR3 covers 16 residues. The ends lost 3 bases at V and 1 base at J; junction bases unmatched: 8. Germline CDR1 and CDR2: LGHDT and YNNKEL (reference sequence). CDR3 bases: TGTGCCAGCAGCCATGCCGGGACAGGTTTGTCCTACGAGCAGTACTTC. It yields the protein CASSHAGTGLSYEQYF.

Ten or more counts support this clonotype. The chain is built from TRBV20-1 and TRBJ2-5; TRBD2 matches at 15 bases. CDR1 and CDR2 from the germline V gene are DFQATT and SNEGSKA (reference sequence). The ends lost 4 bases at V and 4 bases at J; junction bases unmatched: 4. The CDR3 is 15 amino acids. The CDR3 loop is CSATGLAGGPETQYF. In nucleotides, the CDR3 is TGCAGTGCTACCGGACTAGCGGGAGGGCCAGAGACCCAGTACTTC.

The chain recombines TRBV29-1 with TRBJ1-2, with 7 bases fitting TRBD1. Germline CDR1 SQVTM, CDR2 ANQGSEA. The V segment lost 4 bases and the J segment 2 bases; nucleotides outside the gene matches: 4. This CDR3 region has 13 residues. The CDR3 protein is CSVAQGRNYGYTF. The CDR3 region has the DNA TGCAGCGTTGCACAGGGGAGAAACTATGGCTACACCTTC.

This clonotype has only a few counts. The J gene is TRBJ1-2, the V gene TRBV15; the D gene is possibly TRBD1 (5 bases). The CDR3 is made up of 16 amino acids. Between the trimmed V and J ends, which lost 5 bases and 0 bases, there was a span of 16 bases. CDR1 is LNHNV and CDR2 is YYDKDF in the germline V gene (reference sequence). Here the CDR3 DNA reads TGTGCCACCAGCGAGAGTGGAAGGGGAGCTAACTATGGCTACACCTTC. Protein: CATSESGRGANYGYTF.